These 13 T cell receptor beta chains came from one sample sequenced in a study of blood T cell repertoires in COVID-19. This table comes from immunoSEQ multiplex PCR, and its TCRdb copy is limited to in-frame clones, with some not included. The profile shows some 43,000 clones, 87% of them singletons. Sequenced input: peripheral blood. Every receptor here comes from a man in his fifties or sixties with active COVID-19.

The chain uses TRBV19 and TRBJ2-1, with TRBD2 matching over 7 bases. Trimming took 3 bases from V and 8 from J; bases not matched to a gene: 10. This CDR3 region has 15 residues. Germline values: CDR1 LNHDA, CDR2 SQIVND (reference sequence). CDR3 protein: CASSIVQRGSDEQFF. The CDR3 nucleotides read TGTGCCAGTAGTATCGTCCAGCGGGGTAGTGATGAGCAGTTCTTC.

The chain links TRBV30 to TRBJ2-2; D is perhaps TRBD2 (6 bases). The germline V and J ends were trimmed by 2 bases and 5 bases, with 9 bases remaining between them. This CDR3 is built from 13 residues. Germline V gives CDR1 GTSNPN, CDR2 SVGIG (reference sequence). In nucleotides, the CDR3 is TGTGCCTGGAGTCTAGCGAGTACCGGGGAGCTGTTTTTT. Translation gives CAWSLASTGELFF. Full variable domain (outside the CDR3, taken from reference TRBV30 and TRBJ2-2): SQTIHQWPATLVQPVGSPLSLECTVEGTSNPNLYWYRQAAGRGLQLLFYSVGIGQISSEVPQNLSASRPQDRQFILSSKKLLLSDSGFYLCAWSLASTGELFFGEGSRLTVL.

This chain joins TRBV7-2 and TRBJ1-2; tentatively, D is TRBD1 (5 bases). V was trimmed by 0 bases and J by 5 bases, leaving 16 bases between them. The germline CDR1 and CDR2 sequences are SGHTA and FQGNSA. The CDR3 consists of 16 residues. CDR3: CASSLASSAGWYGYTF. CDR3 coding DNA: TGTGCCAGCAGCTTAGCTTCTTCGGCAGGGTGGTATGGCTACACCTTC. Full variable domain (rest looked up from reference TRBV7-2 and TRBJ1-2): GAGVSQSPSNKVTEKGKDVELRCDPISGHTALYWYRQSLGQGLEFLIYFQGNSAPDKSGLPSDRFSAERTGGSVSTLTIQRTQQEDSAVYLCASSLASSAGWYGYTFGSGTRLTVV.

V is TRBV5-1 and J is TRBJ2-1; 15 positions agree with TRBD2. Germline-derived CDR1 and CDR2 are SGHRS and YFSETQ. This CDR3 is 19 amino acids long. Losses at the gene ends were 4 bases for V and 0 bases for J; bases not matched to a gene: 8. CDR3 nucleotide sequence: TGCGCCAGCAGCCCAGGACTAGCGGGGGGGATTAGCTCCTACAATGAGCAGTTCTTC. Its protein is CASSPGLAGGISSYNEQFF.

This chain uses TRBV5-1 with TRBJ2-2, with 7 positions matching TRBD1. The V gene end was trimmed by 3 bases and the J gene end by 0 bases; junction bases not matched to a gene: 2. This CDR3 region has 15 residues. Germline V gene data show CDR1 as SGHRS and CDR2 as YFSETQ. The CDR3 sequence is CASSWDRANTGELFF. In DNA form, the CDR3 reads TGCGCCAGCAGCTGGGACAGAGCGAACACCGGGGAGCTGTTTTTT.

The J gene is TRBJ1-1, the V gene TRBV19, with a tentative D call TRBD1 (6 bases). Between the trimmed V and J ends, which lost 6 bases and 2 bases, there was a span of 10 bases. The germline gives CDR1 LNHDA, CDR2 SQIVND (reference sequence). The CDR3 runs to 13 residues. This chain's CDR3 is CASRPQGNTEAFF. CDR3 DNA: TGTGCCAGTAGGCCACAGGGAAACACTGAAGCTTTCTTT.

The rearrangement uses TRBV24-1 and TRBJ2-1; no firm D call. The CDR3 totals 13 residues. Trimming stripped 2 bases from V and 5 bases from J, with 6 bases between. CDR1 and CDR2 from the germline V gene are KGHDR and SFDVKD. The CDR3 here is CATSDSRNNEQFF. CDR3 bases: TGTGCCACCAGTGATTCGCGAAACAATGAGCAGTTCTTC.

V and J are TRBV27 and TRBJ1-1, with D unresolved. The CDR3 loop spans 13 amino acids. V was clipped by 6 bases and J by 9 bases, with 17 bases between them. Per germline, CDR1 MNHEY and CDR2 SMNVEV (reference sequence). CDR3 DNA: TGTGCCAGCAGGGCCTCCCAGTTCGATCAAGCTTTCTTT. Translated: CASRASQFDQAFF.

V is TRBV7-3 and J is TRBJ2-3; perhaps TRBD2 as D (6 bases). Germline V CDR1 and CDR2: SGHTA, FQGTGA. The CDR3 spans 14 residues. Trimming shortened V by 4 bases and J by 4 bases, and 12 bases separated the two germline ends. The CDR3 DNA reads as TGTGCCAGCAGCTCAGCGGGTCAGGCAGATACGCAGTATTTT. Protein product: CASSSAGQADTQYF.

The V call is TRBV9, the J call TRBJ2-2; TRBD1 matches at 11 bases. The V segment lost 3 bases and the J segment 5 bases; nucleotides outside the gene matches: 3. The CDR3 contains 15 residues. From germline, CDR1 is SGDLS and CDR2 YYNGEE. This CDR3 reads CASSAGQGVTGELFF. The DNA of the CDR3 is TGTGCCAGCAGCGCGGGACAGGGGGTTACCGGGGAGCTGTTTTTT.

The chain has TRBV7-3 and TRBJ1-6, with D possibly being TRBD1 (6 bases). From germline, CDR1 is SGHTA and CDR2 FQGTGA. The CDR3 sequence is 15 residues long. V lost 5 bases and J 8 bases, leaving 16 bases between the germline ends. CDR3 nucleotide sequence: TGTGCCAGCAGCGCTGACGGGGGGCTTGATTCACCCCTCCACTTT. The encoded protein is CASSADGGLDSPLHF.

The V gene is TRBV7-8, the J gene TRBJ2-5; no clear D gene. Germline CDR1 and CDR2: SGHVS and FQNEAQ. Trimming stripped 5 bases from V and 2 bases from J, with 3 bases between. The CDR3 totals 11 residues. The CDR3 is CASSLQETQYF. The CDR3, as DNA: TGTGCCAGCAGCCTACAAGAGACCCAGTACTTC.

The CDR3 region is CASSPPEGQETQYF. The CDR3 bases are TGTGCCAGCAGCCCCCCCGAGGGTCAAGAGACCCAGTACTTC. The chain combines TRBV11-2 with TRBJ2-5, with a tentative D call TRBD2 (5 bases). Trimming cost V 5 bases and J 2 bases, with 12 bases left between them. Germline-derived CDR1 and CDR2 are SGHAT and FQNNGV. This CDR3 contains 14 residues. Full variable domain (missing parts from reference TRBV11-2 and TRBJ2-5): EAGVAQSPRYKIIEKRQSVAFWCNPISGHATLYWYQQILGQGPKLLIQFQNNGVVDDSQLPKDRFSAERLKGVDSTLKIQPAKLEDSAVYLCASSPPEGQETQYFGPGTRLLVL.